This T cell receptor beta chain appears in the sequencing data of a study of CD4 T cells in relation to SARS-CoV-2 and coronaviruses. On the study more broadly: ViraFEST: approximately eleven-day antigen culture of PBMCs, then TCR beta CDR3 sequencing. Study-wide points: This crossreactivity analysis covered spike protein alone, no other viral proteins. Monoreactive clones expanded significantly more to SARS-CoV-2 than crossreactive clones did.

CEF-cultured naive and memory CD4+ T cell DNA got survey-level sequencing. Here immunoSEQ multiplex PCR was the method, and the copy in TCRdb shows in-frame clones only, minus some. This sample carries about 47,000 clones, approximately 80% of them seen once, and the ten largest clones take approximately 1.5%. The CDR3 sequence is 14 residues long. The V gene's germline CDR1 is SGHDT and CDR2 YYEEEE. Trimming removed 0 bases from V and 2 bases from J, with 8 bases in between. Points on this clone: Its antigen remains unknown.

The chain has TRBV5-6 and TRBJ1-1; D gene unclear. This TCR derives from an adult with COVID-19. The sample comprised naive CD4+ T cells from PBMCs, cultured in vitro. Subset meaning: naive CD4+ T cells isolated by negative enrichment. The CDR3 sequence is CASSLGEENTEAFF. The CDR3 DNA reads as TGTGCCAGCAGCTTGGGTGAAGAAAACACTGAAGCTTTCTTT.